This TCR beta chain was identified in a study of OX40 agonist ivuxolimab in advanced cancers. About the research overall: Cancers in dose escalation were hepatocellular, melanoma, renal cell and head and neck. Partial responses were achieved by three patients, of whom one had hepatocellular carcinoma and two had cutaneous melanoma. Study-wide points: CD4+ T cells averaged fewer expanded clones than CD8+ T cells. Dose levels from 0.1 to 3.0 mg/kg saw CD4+ and CD8+ blood T cells expand clonally by week 6.

Sequenced by immunoSEQ multiplex PCR; TCRdb stores in-frame clones only, minus some. The sample lists more than 25,000 clones; roughly 77% were seen once. In this sample, this clone is medium-sized. Its specificity is unknown. Germline loops: CDR1 SGDLS, CDR2 YYNGEE. This CDR3 comprises 15 residues. V was clipped by 1 base and J by 1 base; unmatched bases: 2. The chain uses TRBV9 and TRBJ2-3; 8 bases align to TRBD2. The material was CD4+ or CD8+ T cells sorted from blood, obtained in a trial of the OX40 agonist ivuxolimab. The TCR comes from an adult with an advanced solid tumor such as melanoma, head and neck, liver or kidney cancer. In nucleotides, the CDR3 is TGTGCCAGCAGCGTAAGCGGGAGTGGCACAGATACGCAGTATTTT. Translated: CASSVSGSGTDTQYF.